The rows below give T cell receptor beta chains drawn from one sample of a study of blood T cell repertoires in COVID-19. Clones were read by immunoSEQ multiplex PCR, and TCRdb kept only the in-frame ones, dropping some. The repertoire includes tens of thousands of clones, roughly 91% of them detected once, and about 20% sits in the top ten. Specimen: peripheral blood. The receptors originated from a man older than 75 with acute or convalescent COVID-19. The CDR3 runs from the conserved cysteine through the conserved F or W. The D gene is left open where the match is weak. Rows may omit the clone size; those that give it use once, few, many or a size class.

V	D	size	J	CDR3	DNA
TRBV7-9	-	-	TRBJ2-3	CASSWTVGETDTQYF	TGTGCCAGCAGCTGGACAGTCGGGGAAACAGATACGCAGTATTTT
TRBV2	TRBD1	-	TRBJ1-2	CASREGATNYGYTF	TGTGCCAGCAGGGAGGGGGCAACTAACTATGGCTACACCTTC
TRBV27	-	-	TRBJ2-3	CASSFGQAYDTQYF	TGTGCCAGCAGTTTTGGTCAGGCGTACGATACGCAGTATTTT
TRBV19	-	once	TRBJ2-1	CASSILTGMRNEQFF	TGTGCCAGTAGTATTCTAACGGGGATGAGGAATGAGCAGTTCTTC
TRBV5-1	TRBD1	-	TRBJ2-3	CASSFAPRGPMGDTQYF	TGCGCCAGCAGCTTTGCCCCTAGGGGGCCCATGGGGGATACGCAGTATTTT
TRBV28	-	-	TRBJ2-1	CASSIGAKDEQFF	TGTGCCAGCTCCATTGGGGCCAAGGATGAGCAGTTCTTC
TRBV7-7	-	-	TRBJ2-5	CASSRGSTHGETQYF	TGTGCCAGCAGCCGAGGGTCTACCCACGGAGAGACCCAGTACTTC
TRBV7-9	-	-	TRBJ1-5	CASSGEYSNQPQHF	TGTGCCAGCAGCGGGGAGTATAGCAATCAGCCCCAGCATTTT
TRBV5-1	-	-	TRBJ1-1	CASSLVFGGMNTEAFF	TGCGCCAGCAGCTTGGTGTTCGGGGGGATGAACACTGAAGCTTTCTTT
TRBV30	-	-	TRBJ1-2	CAWGGDNGGYTF	TGTGCCTGGGGGGGGGATAACGGTGGCTACACCTTC
TRBV12-5	TRBD1	-	TRBJ1-2	CASGRDRGLGGYTF	TGTGCTAGTGGTCGGGACAGGGGGCTCGGTGGCTACACCTTC
TRBV18	TRBD1	-	TRBJ1-1	CASSPRQGVNTEAFF	TGTGCCAGCTCACCTCGACAGGGGGTGAACACTGAAGCTTTCTTT
TRBV29-1	-	-	TRBJ1-1	CSVRRGEGTEAFF	TGCAGCGTCCGGCGGGGGGAAGGGACTGAAGCTTTCTTT
TRBV7-9	TRBD2	-	TRBJ2-7	CASSALAGGRDEQYF	TGTGCCAGCAGCGCACTAGCGGGGGGCAGGGACGAGCAGTACTTC
TRBV5-1	-	-	TRBJ2-1	CASSPVTGSYNEQFF	TGCGCCAGCAGCCCGGTTACAGGGTCGTACAATGAGCAGTTCTTC
TRBV29-1	-	-	TRBJ2-5	CSVERWGQGYQETQYF	TGCAGCGTTGAAAGGTGGGGCCAGGGGTACCAAGAGACCCAGTACTTC
TRBV27	TRBD1	-	TRBJ2-1	CASSADRANNEQFF	TGTGCCAGCAGTGCGGACAGGGCTAACAATGAGCAGTTCTTC
TRBV27	-	-	TRBJ2-7	CASSRAGSNYEQYF	TGTGCCAGCAGTCGGGCAGGGTCTAACTACGAGCAGTACTTC
TRBV5-4	-	few	TRBJ1-2	CASSLIRNYGYTF	TGTGCCAGCAGCTTAATTAGAAACTATGGCTACACCTTC
TRBV7-6	TRBD1	-	TRBJ1-6	CASSPTFDRARFVTLHF	TGTGCCAGCAGCCCGACCTTCGACAGGGCCCGGTTCGTCACCCTCCACTTT
TRBV30	-	-	TRBJ2-2	CAWSLEAGELFF	TGTGCCTGGAGTTTGGAGGCCGGGGAGCTGTTTTTT
TRBV9	-	-	TRBJ1-2	CASSVGRGSFYGYTF	TGTGCCAGCAGCGTAGGGCGAGGATCTTTCTATGGCTACACCTTC
TRBV5-1	-	-	TRBJ1-2	CASSLDRAGGYTF	TGCGCCAGCAGCTTGGACCGAGCGGGTGGCTACACCTTC
TRBV10-1	-	-	TRBJ2-2	CASSEGGGTGELFF	TGCGCCAGCAGTGAAGGGGGGGGCACCGGGGAGCTGTTTTTT
TRBV9	-	few	TRBJ1-1	CASSLGGGNTEAFF	TGTGCCAGCAGCCTTGGGGGAGGGAACACTGAAGCTTTCTTT
TRBV3-1/TRBV3-2	-	-	TRBJ2-5	CASSEGGQGRETQYF	TGTGCCAGCAGCGAAGGGGGGCAGGGGCGGGAGACCCAGTACTTC
TRBV27	TRBD1	-	TRBJ2-6	CASSRSTGASGANVLTF	TGTGCCAGCAGCCGATCAACAGGGGCCTCTGGGGCCAACGTCCTGACTTTC
TRBV10-3	-	-	TRBJ1-2	CAISEFGLGTNYGYTF	TGTGCCATCAGTGAGTTCGGACTGGGGACTAACTATGGCTACACCTTC
TRBV27	-	-	TRBJ1-2	CASSPLRWGGGYTF	TGTGCCAGCAGCCCCTTAAGGTGGGGAGGTGGCTACACCTTC
TRBV2	-	-	TRBJ1-1	CASRGDGAVAFF	TGTGCCAGCAGAGGGGATGGGGCAGTGGCTTTCTTT
TRBV6-1	-	-	TRBJ1-2	CASSDVQVLGYTF	TGTGCCAGCAGTGATGTTCAGGTTCTTGGCTACACCTTC
TRBV12-3/TRBV12-4	-	-	TRBJ1-2	CASGRGSYGYTF	TGTGCCAGCGGAAGGGGAAGCTATGGCTACACCTTC
TRBV6-5	TRBD1	-	TRBJ1-1	CASSYHTDRDTEAFF	TGTGCCAGCAGTTACCATACCGACAGGGACACTGAAGCTTTCTTT
TRBV3-1/TRBV3-2	-	once	TRBJ2-1	CASSQDRGTHNEQFF	TGTGCCAGCAGCCAAGATCGGGGGACCCACAATGAGCAGTTCTTC
TRBV20-1	TRBD2	few	TRBJ2-7	CSASRLAGGYEQYF	TGCAGTGCTAGTCGGCTAGCGGGGGGTTACGAGCAGTACTTC
TRBV25-1	TRBD1	-	TRBJ2-2	CASRGTANTGELFF	TGTGCCAGCAGAGGGACAGCGAACACCGGGGAGCTGTTTTTT
TRBV9	-	-	TRBJ2-1	CASSLTSPDTYNEQFF	TGTGCCAGCAGCCTCACTAGCCCCGATACATACAATGAGCAGTTCTTC
TRBV24-1	-	-	TRBJ2-1	CATSDEANEQFF	TGTGCCACCAGTGATGAAGCCAATGAGCAGTTCTTC
TRBV30	-	-	TRBJ2-5	CAWSHGREQETQYF	TGTGCCTGGAGCCACGGCCGGGAACAAGAGACCCAGTACTTC
TRBV28	-	-	TRBJ2-5	CASSLRAETQYF	TGTGCCAGCAGTCTTCGAGCGGAGACCCAGTACTTC
TRBV6-5	-	-	TRBJ2-5	CASKWGGGETQYF	TGTGCCAGCAAGTGGGGAGGGGGAGAGACCCAGTACTTC
TRBV18	-	-	TRBJ1-4	CASSPAFATNEKLFF	TGTGCCAGCTCACCGGCATTTGCAACTAATGAAAAACTGTTTTTT
TRBV10-3	-	once	TRBJ1-1	CAISEGLGGDTEAFF	TGTGCCATCAGTGAGGGACTGGGGGGGGACACTGAAGCTTTCTTT
TRBV7-2	-	-	TRBJ1-5	CASSLGRQVGQPQHF	TGTGCCAGCAGCTTAGGTCGACAGGTTGGACAGCCCCAGCATTTT
TRBV4-1	TRBD2	-	TRBJ2-1	CASSQGGGSYNEQFF	TGCGCCAGCAGCCAAGGGGGGGGCTCCTACAATGAGCAGTTCTTC
TRBV21-1	-	-	TRBJ1-1	CASKGGGEAFF	TGTGCCAGCAAAGGGGGCGGAGAAGCTTTCTTT
TRBV10-3	-	-	TRBJ1-5	CAISESGTSNQPQHF	TGTGCCATCAGTGAGTCGGGCACTAGCAATCAGCCCCAGCATTTT
TRBV7-9	-	-	TRBJ1-2	CASSLGREVGLGYTF	TGTGCCAGCAGCTTAGGCAGAGAGGTTGGTCTTGGCTACACCTTC
TRBV10-3	-	-	TRBJ1-5	CATRQDPNQPQHF	TGTGCCACCCGACAGGATCCTAATCAGCCCCAGCATTTT